This T cell receptor beta chain was observed in a study of T cells in localized non-small cell lung cancer. Findings and limits, study-wide: Detection in adjacent lung was observed for a median around 50 of the top 100 tumor clones. It was uninvolved adjacent lung that showed the highest T cell clonality, exceeding tumor. Because only a single region of the tumor was sequenced, heterogeneity remains possible.

CDR3 length: 16 residues. The V gene's germline CDR1 is SSHAT and CDR2 FNYEAQ (reference sequence). Clones were read by immunoSEQ multiplex PCR, and TCRdb kept only the in-frame ones, dropping some. The sample yields roughly 20,000 clones, about 89% seen once. Remarks on this clone: Its antigen remains unknown. Germline is not matched at one junction end, which may reflect a read error.

Sequenced here: peripheral blood, sampled before any cancer treatment. The clonotype originates from a woman between 35 and 75 years old with stage I lung adenocarcinoma. The chain links TRBV7-7 to TRBJ2-3; maybe TRBD1 (6 bases). This chain's CDR3 is CASSLAQGLSTDTQYF. CDR3 nucleotide sequence: TGTGCTAGCAGCTTAGCCCAGGGGCTTAGCACAGATACGCAGTATTTT.